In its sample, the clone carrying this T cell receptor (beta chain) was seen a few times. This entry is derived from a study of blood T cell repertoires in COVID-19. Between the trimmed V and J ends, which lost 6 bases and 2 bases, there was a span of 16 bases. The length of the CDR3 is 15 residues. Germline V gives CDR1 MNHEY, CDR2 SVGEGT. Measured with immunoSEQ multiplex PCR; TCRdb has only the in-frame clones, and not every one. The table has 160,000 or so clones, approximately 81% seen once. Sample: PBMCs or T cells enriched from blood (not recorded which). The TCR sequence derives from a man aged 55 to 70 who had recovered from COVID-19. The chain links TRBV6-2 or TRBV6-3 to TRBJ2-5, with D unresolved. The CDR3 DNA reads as TGTGCCAGCAGCAAAGCCAGCTCAGCGCAAGAGACCCAGTACTTC. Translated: CASSKASSAQETQYF.